This entry lists 26 T cell receptor beta chains sequenced from one sample in a study of T cells in Graves' hyperthyroidism and ophthalmopathy. RNA transcripts yielded amplified TCR beta CDR3 regions. The HTBI primer set drove a first-round RT-PCR of the TCR CDR3. TCRdb passed the multiplex PCR reads through MiXCR, listing each CDR3 protein once. The sample carries approximately 430,000 distinct CDR3 sequences, approximately 15% recorded once. The sequenced material came from blood. The receptor set was obtained from a woman aged 18-35 years with Graves' hyperthyroidism.

The chain links TRBV6-2 or TRBV6-3 to TRBJ2-7, with unresolved D. This CDR3 has 17 amino acids. From germline, CDR1 is MNHEY and CDR2 SVGEGT. Trimming pared 0 bases from V and 0 bases from J, leaving 15 bases between. CDR3 nucleotide sequence: TGTGCCAGCAGTTACTCAGTATCCTGGACCAGCTCCTACGAGCAGTACTTC. Its protein is CASSYSVSWTSSYEQYF.

The rearrangement joins TRBV7-8 to TRBJ1-4; unclear D gene. V dropped 5 bases and J dropped 8 bases, with 9 bases sitting between them. The CDR3 consists of 12 residues. Germline CDR1 SGHVS, CDR2 FQNEAQ. The CDR3 loop reads CASSPSEEKLFF. CDR3 DNA sequence: TGTGCCAGCAGCCCCTCGGAAGAAAAACTGTTTTTT.

V and J are TRBV7-9 and TRBJ2-5, with 16 nucleotides matching TRBD2. Germline lookup yields CDR1 SEHNR and CDR2 FQNEAQ (reference sequence). With V trimmed by 2 bases and J by 4 bases, 10 bases remained unmatched. CDR3 length: 19 amino acids. This CDR3 is CASSLPPGLAGGQGETQYF. The CDR3 nucleotides are TGTGCCAGCAGCTTACCCCCGGGACTAGCGGGGGGGCAGGGAGAGACCCAGTACTTC. The variable domain in full, with the rest retrieved from reference TRBV7-9 and TRBJ2-5, is DTGVSQNPRHKITKRGQNVTFRCDPISEHNRLYWYRQTLGQGPEFLTYFQNEAQLEKSRLLSDRFSAERPKGSFSTLEIQRTEQGDSAMYLCASSLPPGLAGGQGETQYFGPGTRLLVL.

The rearrangement joins TRBV20-1 to TRBJ1-5; D is ambiguous. This CDR3 comprises 14 residues. Germline V gene data show CDR1 as DFQATT and CDR2 as SNEGSKA (reference sequence). Trimming took off 5 bases at V and 5 bases at J, with 16 bases between the two ends. Here the CDR3 DNA reads TGCAGTGCTGGGAAGTTTCGTGACGATCAGCCCCAGCATTTT. Its protein is CSAGKFRDDQPQHF.

The table lists this clonotype with many counts. The J gene is TRBJ1-5, the V gene TRBV6-1; TRBD1 is a possible D gene (6 bases). The germline gives CDR1 MNHNS, CDR2 SASEGT. The CDR3 extends over 14 amino acids. V shed 6 bases and J shed 1 base, with 10 bases lying between them. This CDR3 reads CASREGGSNQPQHF. The CDR3, as DNA: TGTGCCAGCAGGGAGGGGGGCAGCAATCAGCCCCAGCATTTT.

The V gene is TRBV12-3 or TRBV12-4, the J gene TRBJ2-4; D may match TRBD1 or TRBD2 (6 bases each). V dropped 7 bases and J dropped 2 bases, with 24 bases sitting between them. CDR3 size: 18 residues. CDR3 coding DNA: TGTGCCAGCACTTACTTTAGGGGGGTTGACAAGCCCAAAAACATTCAGTACTTC. Its protein product is CASTYFRGVDKPKNIQYF.

This clonotype was detected ten times or more. The chain couples TRBV12-3 or TRBV12-4 to TRBJ1-2; unclear D gene. Trimming shortened V by 6 bases and J by 5 bases, and 13 bases separated the two germline ends. CDR3 length: 13 residues. In nucleotides, the CDR3 is TGTGCCAGCAGACTAATGGGGTCATATGGCTACACCTTC. It yields the protein CASRLMGSYGYTF.

This clonotype was recorded many times. The CDR3 sequence is CASSQAGEKLFF. DNA of the CDR3: TGCGCCAGCAGCCAGGCGGGTGAAAAACTGTTTTTT. V gene TRBV5-1 combines with J gene TRBJ1-4, with D hard to call. Per germline, CDR1 SGHRS and CDR2 YFSETQ. The CDR3 extends over 12 amino acids. V was shortened by 4 bases and J by 7 bases, with 8 bases between the two germline ends.

This clonotype was seen at least ten times. This rearrangement joins TRBV20-1 to TRBJ1-5; D unclear. V was pared by 5 bases and J by 9 bases, with 14 bases between. This CDR3 has 12 amino acids. Germline V gene lookup returns CDR1 DFQATT and CDR2 SNEGSKA (reference sequence). The CDR3: CSASDGYGPQHF. DNA of the CDR3: TGCAGTGCTTCGGACGGCTACGGGCCCCAGCATTTT.

The table lists this clonotype with many counts. The J gene is TRBJ1-5, the V gene TRBV19; D might be TRBD1 (5 bases). V dropped 5 bases and J dropped 0 bases, with 8 bases sitting between them. Germline V gene lookup returns CDR1 LNHDA and CDR2 SQIVND (reference sequence). This CDR3 is 14 amino acids long. CDR3 amino acids: CASSVTGSNQPQHF. The CDR3 DNA sequence: TGTGCCAGTAGTGTAACAGGTAGCAATCAGCCCCAGCATTTT.

This clonotype was detected ten times or more. V gene TRBV7-8 combines with J gene TRBJ1-5; 7 nucleotides align to TRBD1. The CDR3 consists of 14 residues. Germline CDR1 is SGHVS and CDR2 is FQNEAQ. J lost 6 bases, V lost 3 bases, and 5 bases had no gene match. CDR3 sequence (DNA): TGTGCCAGCAGCTTCGTCACAGGGGTTCAGCCCCAGCATTTT. Amino acids: CASSFVTGVQPQHF.

This clonotype was seen at least ten times. The genes are TRBV3-1 and TRBJ2-1; perhaps TRBD1 as D (6 bases). The CDR3 is 15 residues long. Germline-derived CDR1 and CDR2 are LGHDT and YNNKEL (reference sequence). Trimming shortened V by 5 bases and J by 4 bases, and 15 bases separated the two germline ends. The CDR3 DNA is TGTGCCAGCAGCTTAGACAGGTATCCTTACAATGAGCAGTTCTTC. Protein sequence: CASSLDRYPYNEQFF.

This clonotype was counted at least ten times. The chain recombines TRBV2 with TRBJ1-5; no clear D gene. CDR1 and CDR2 from the germline V gene are SNHLY and FYNNEI. This CDR3 has 13 residues. Trimming removed 7 bases from V and 3 bases from J, with 10 bases in between. The CDR3 sequence: CASNSVFNQPQHF. CDR3 DNA: TGTGCCAGCAACAGTGTGTTCAATCAGCCCCAGCATTTT. Combining the CDR3 with reference TRBV2 and TRBJ1-5 gives the whole variable domain EPEVTQTPSHQVTQMGQEVILRCVPISNHLYFYWYRQILGQKVEFLVSFYNNEISEKSEIFDDQFSVERPDGSNFTLKIRSTKLEDSAMYFCASNSVFNQPQHFGDGTRLSIL.

This clonotype was recorded many times. This sequence joins TRBV12-3 or TRBV12-4 and TRBJ1-2; TRBD1 matches at 9 bases. The V segment lost 0 bases and the J segment 8 bases; nucleotides outside the gene matches: 7. This CDR3 contains 15 residues. CDR3 sequence (DNA): TGTGCCAGCAGTTTAGCCGGGACAGGGATGCAAGGCTACACCTTC. Its protein is CASSLAGTGMQGYTF.

In this sample, this clonotype turned up a few times. V is TRBV3-1 and J is TRBJ2-4, with TRBD2 as a possible D gene (7 bases). This CDR3 has 14 residues. Deletions cut 3 bases from V and 7 bases from J, with 13 bases between. Germline V gene sequence: CDR1 LGHDT, CDR2 YNNKEL (reference sequence). Written as DNA, the CDR3 is TGTGCCAGCAGCCAGGGGGGGGGGCGGAACATTCAGTACTTC. Translation gives CASSQGGGRNIQYF.

This clonotype was counted ten times or more. V is TRBV28 and J is TRBJ2-6; 9 nucleotides agree with TRBD2. V lost 4 bases and J lost 5; bases outside the gene matches: 6. The CDR3 length is 16 residues. Germline V gene sequence: CDR1 MDHEN, CDR2 SYDVKM. The CDR3 region is CASSSPGTSWANVLTF. CDR3 bases: TGTGCCAGCAGTTCTCCCGGGACTAGCTGGGCCAACGTCCTGACTTTC.

There are many counts of this clonotype. The rearrangement uses TRBV11-3 and TRBJ1-1, with D maybe TRBD1 (5 bases). The CDR3 extends over 14 amino acids. Trimming removed 3 bases at V and 3 bases at J, with 11 bases between. CDR1 and CDR2 from the germline V gene are SGHNT and YENEEA. This CDR3 is CASSFSGEYTEAFF. The DNA for the CDR3 is TGTGCCAGCAGCTTCTCGGGGGAGTACACTGAAGCTTTCTTT.

This clonotype was seen many times. The chain employs TRBV25-1 and TRBJ1-3; D not resolved. Germline-derived CDR1 and CDR2 are MGHDK and SYGVNS. The CDR3 is made up of 16 amino acids. The V end was cut by 6 bases, the J end by 0 bases, with 15 bases between. This CDR3 is CASSLDGDLSGNTIYF. CDR3 nucleotides: TGTGCCAGCAGCCTAGACGGTGATCTCTCTGGAAACACCATATATTTT.

The CDR3 bases are TGTGCCAGCAGTCCCATGGACGCAGGCTACGGCTACACCTTC. Protein sequence: CASSPMDAGYGYTF. This chain connects TRBV6-4 to TRBJ1-2; no definite D call. The CDR3 is 14 residues long. From germline, CDR1 is MRHNA and CDR2 SNTAGT. V was shortened by 5 bases and J by 8 bases, with 18 bases between the two germline ends.

The CDR3 loop reads CASSRASGPSTDTQYF. The CDR3 DNA is TGTGCCAGCTCACGGGCTAGCGGACCGAGCACAGATACGCAGTATTTT. V and J are TRBV18 and TRBJ2-3, with 7 bases fitting TRBD2. Trimming cost V 4 bases and J 0 bases; bases outside gene matches: 7. Germline CDR1 and CDR2: KGHSH and LQKENI. The CDR3 runs 16 residues.

This clonotype was seen ten or more times. CDR3 DNA: TGTGCCAGCAGTTTAGCACCGAACCCTTCCTACGAGCAGTACTTC. Translating it yields CASSLAPNPSYEQYF. The V gene is TRBV12-3 or TRBV12-4, the J gene TRBJ2-7, with D unresolved. This CDR3 comprises 15 residues. Trimming took 0 bases from V and 1 from J, leaving 10 bases between them.

This clonotype appeared many times. The CDR3, as DNA: TGCGCCAGCAGCCCCGCGGGACAGGGATACTCCTACGAGCAGTACTTC. Its protein is CASSPAGQGYSYEQYF. This rearrangement joins TRBV4-1 to TRBJ2-7; 9 bases fit TRBD1. This CDR3 contains 16 residues. From germline, CDR1 is MGHRA and CDR2 YSYEKL. V trimming: 4 bases; J trimming: 0 bases; junction bases outside the gene matches: 7.

This clonotype was seen ten or more times. The genes are TRBV29-1 and TRBJ1-2; D might be TRBD1 (5 bases). The CDR3 is 14 amino acids. CDR1 and CDR2 (germline): SQVTM, ANQGSEA. The V and J ends lost 3 bases and 5 bases respectively, with 16 bases between them. This chain's CDR3 is CSVDVRGKGYGYTF. In nucleotides, the CDR3 is TGCAGCGTTGACGTCCGGGGGAAGGGGTATGGCTACACCTTC. The full variable domain, its missing parts supplied by reference TRBV29-1 and TRBJ1-2, is SAVISQKPSRDICQRGTSLTIQCQVDSQVTMMFWYRQQPGQSLTLIATANQGSEATYESGFVIDKFPISRPNLTFSTLTVSNMSPEDSSIYLCSVDVRGKGYGYTFGSGTRLTVV.

In this sample, this clonotype turned up many times. The chain carries TRBV7-9 and TRBJ1-2; D gene uncertain. Germline lookup yields CDR1 SEHNR and CDR2 FQNEAQ (reference sequence). Trimming stripped 0 bases from V and 4 bases from J, with 12 bases between. The CDR3 consists of 15 residues. The CDR3 region is CASSLAPESLYGYTF. CDR3 coding DNA: TGTGCCAGCAGCTTAGCCCCCGAGAGTCTCTATGGCTACACCTTC.

This clonotype was recorded at least ten times. V and J are TRBV20-1 and TRBJ2-7; TRBD2 matches at 10 bases. J was trimmed by 5 bases and V by 5 bases; bases with no gene match: 12. This CDR3 has 15 amino acids. Germline CDR1 is DFQATT and CDR2 is SNEGSKA (reference sequence). The CDR3 spells CSAQAGTSDLHEQYF. The CDR3 nucleotides are TGCAGTGCTCAAGCCGGGACTAGCGACCTCCACGAGCAGTACTTC.

This clonotype came up many times. V gene TRBV10-3 combines with J gene TRBJ2-5, with 7 bases identical to TRBD1. V trimming: 0 bases; J trimming: 3 bases; junction bases outside the gene matches: 1. CDR3 length equals 14 residues. Looked up from germline, CDR1 is ENHRY and CDR2 is SYGVKD. The CDR3 DNA reads TGTGCCATCAGTGAGTCCCAGGGGGAAGAGACCCAGTACTTC. This encodes CAISESQGEETQYF.